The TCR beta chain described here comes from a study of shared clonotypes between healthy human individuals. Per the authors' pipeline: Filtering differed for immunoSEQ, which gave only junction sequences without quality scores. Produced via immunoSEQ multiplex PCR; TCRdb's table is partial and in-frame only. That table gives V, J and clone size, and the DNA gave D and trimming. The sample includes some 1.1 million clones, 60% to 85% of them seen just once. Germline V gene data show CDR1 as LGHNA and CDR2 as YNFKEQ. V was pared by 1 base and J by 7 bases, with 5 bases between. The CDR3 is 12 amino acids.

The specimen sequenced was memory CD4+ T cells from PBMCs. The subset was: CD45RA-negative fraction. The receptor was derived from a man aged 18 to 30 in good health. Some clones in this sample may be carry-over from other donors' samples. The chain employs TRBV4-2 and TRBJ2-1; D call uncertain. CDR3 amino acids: CASSQGENEQFF. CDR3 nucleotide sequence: TGTGCCAGCAGCCAAGGTGAGAATGAGCAGTTCTTC.